The 17 T cell receptor beta chains listed next were all sequenced from one sample in a study of T cell changes during pregnancy in multiple sclerosis. The method was immunoSEQ multiplex PCR; TCRdb's version includes in-frame clones alone and lacks a portion of them. In the table there are 70,000 to 100,000 clones, 90% to 95% of which are singletons. The sequencing used peripheral blood, collected in the third trimester of pregnancy. The source of these receptors is a female donor in good health, enrolled as a control in a pregnancy study.

V usage is TRBV27 and J usage is TRBJ2-7, with unresolved D. This CDR3 spans 14 amino acids. V was pared by 4 bases and J by 0 bases, with 10 bases between. Germline V gives CDR1 MNHEY, CDR2 SMNVEV (reference sequence). CDR3 in DNA: TGTGCCAGCAGTTCGGTTTTGAGCTCCTACGAGCAGTACTTC. Translated, it gives CASSSVLSSYEQYF.

The rearrangement joins TRBV5-8 to TRBJ1-2; TRBD1 matches at 9 bases. V lost 0 bases to trimming and J lost 7 bases; unmatched junction nucleotides: 4. CDR1 and CDR2 (germline): SGHTS, YDEGEE. This CDR3 comprises 14 residues. The CDR3 DNA sequence: TGTGCCAGCAGCTTGGGAGACAGGGGGGGTGGCTACACCTTC. It codes for CASSLGDRGGGYTF.

The CDR3 DNA sequence: TGCGCCAGCAGCCAGGACCCGGGGGAGGGTGAAAAACTGTTTTTT. It is translated as CASSQDPGEGEKLFF. The genes are TRBV4-1 and TRBJ1-4, with D perhaps TRBD1 (5 bases). Germline V gene lookup returns CDR1 MGHRA and CDR2 YSYEKL. CDR3 size: 15 residues. The V and J ends lost 3 bases and 7 bases respectively, with 15 bases between them.

CDR3 residues: CASSLQGAYGYTF. In DNA form, the CDR3 reads TGTGCCAGCAGTTTACAGGGGGCGTATGGCTACACCTTC. The chain combines TRBV28 with TRBJ1-2; TRBD1 aligns across 8 bases. Germline-derived CDR1 and CDR2 are MDHEN and SYDVKM. V lost 2 bases, J lost 5 bases, and 1 base stayed unmatched. CDR3 size: 13 residues.

J is TRBJ2-7 and V is TRBV30; maybe TRBD1 (6 bases). V lost 5 bases to trimming and J lost 0 bases, with 14 bases between them. The germline gives CDR1 GTSNPN, CDR2 SVGIG (reference sequence). This CDR3 is 14 amino acids long. The CDR3 region has the DNA TGTGCCTGGGGGACACCCAGGAGCTCCTACGAGCAGTACTTC. It specifies CAWGTPRSSYEQYF.

CDR3 sequence: CASSWDRGQQFF. The CDR3 DNA sequence: TGTGCCAGCAGCTGGGACAGGGGCCAGCAGTTCTTC. V and J are TRBV5-5 and TRBJ2-1, with 10 bases fitting TRBD1. The CDR3 is 12 amino acids. Per the germline V gene, CDR1 is SGHKS and CDR2 is YYEKEE (reference sequence). V trimming: 3 bases; J trimming: 11 bases; junction bases outside the gene matches: 2.

The gene calls are TRBV29-1 and TRBJ2-3, with 9 bases identical to TRBD1. CDR1 is SQVTM, CDR2 ANQGSEA, per germline. The CDR3 has 16 amino acids. The junction had 9 bases not matched to a gene; V was cut back by 1 base and J by 4 bases. The CDR3 nucleotides are TGCAGCGTTGAAGTGTCTGGACAGGGGTGGTCAGATACGCAGTATTTT. The encoded protein is CSVEVSGQGWSDTQYF.

The chain employs TRBV7-9 and TRBJ1-1, with a possible D match to TRBD1 (6 bases). This CDR3 has 15 amino acids. Germline CDR1 reads SEHNR; CDR2 reads FQNEAQ (reference sequence). V lost 4 bases and J 5 bases, leaving 17 bases between the germline ends. This CDR3 reads CASSSPAGALTEAFF. The DNA for the CDR3 is TGTGCCAGCAGCTCGCCGGCAGGGGCCCTAACTGAAGCTTTCTTT.

The chain recombines TRBV18 with TRBJ2-1, with 11 nucleotides matching TRBD2. The J segment lost 4 bases and the V segment lost 3 bases, leaving 5 bases of the junction unmatched. Germline assignment: CDR1 KGHSH and CDR2 LQKENI. The CDR3 runs 16 residues. DNA for the CDR3: TGTGCCAGCTCACCGAAACTAGCGGGAGAGTACAATGAGCAGTTCTTC. Translation: CASSPKLAGEYNEQFF.

V is TRBV2 and J is TRBJ1-1; D may be TRBD1 (6 bases). V lost 10 bases and J 4 bases, leaving 16 bases between the germline ends. The length of the CDR3 is 13 residues. The germline V gene encodes CDR1 SNHLY and CDR2 FYNNEI. CDR3 loop: CATGLDRGTEAFF. The CDR3 DNA sequence: TGTGCCACCGGCTTGGACAGAGGCACTGAAGCTTTCTTT.

J is TRBJ1-2 and V is TRBV28; TRBD1 matches 7 bases. CDR1 and CDR2 from the germline V gene are MDHEN and SYDVKM. CDR3 length: 12 amino acids. The J segment lost 4 bases and the V segment lost 6 bases, leaving 2 bases of the junction unmatched. CDR3 DNA: TGTGCCAGCAGGGGGACAGTCTATGGCTACACCTTC. Translated: CASRGTVYGYTF.

The rearrangement uses TRBV2 and TRBJ2-1, with D tentatively TRBD1 (6 bases). Germline V lookup: CDR1 SNHLY, CDR2 FYNNEI. V lost 6 bases, J lost 7 bases, and 19 bases lay in between. The CDR3 is made up of 15 amino acids. CDR3 DNA sequence: TGTGCCAGCAGGGGATGGGCAGGGGTTGTGAATGAGCAGTTCTTC. Amino acid sequence: CASRGWAGVVNEQFF.

This rearrangement joins TRBV19 to TRBJ2-7; tentative D call: TRBD1 (6 bases). The CDR3 consists of 14 residues. Germline V gene sequence: CDR1 LNHDA, CDR2 SQIVND (reference sequence). The ends were cut back, 5 bases at V and 4 bases at J, with 15 bases in the middle. CDR3 nucleotides: TGTGCCAGTAGTTCTATCGGGACACCTTACGAGCAGTACTTC. This sequence encodes CASSSIGTPYEQYF.

V usage is TRBV10-3 and J usage is TRBJ1-3; D is uncertain. The V gene's germline CDR1 is ENHRY and CDR2 SYGVKD. This CDR3 region has 14 residues. V was cut by 4 bases and J by 3 bases, with 10 bases left in between. The chain's CDR3 is CAISGGDHGNTIYF. The DNA for the CDR3 is TGTGCCATCAGTGGCGGGGATCATGGAAACACCATATATTTT.

The chain joins TRBV2 to TRBJ1-3; possible D gene TRBD1, 5 bases. CDR1 and CDR2 (germline): SNHLY, FYNNEI. V was trimmed by 6 bases and J by 1 base, leaving 16 bases between them. The length of the CDR3 is 16 residues. CDR3 DNA sequence: TGTGCCAGCAGCGAGGACGGGAGGGGATCTGGAAACACCATATATTTT. This translates into CASSEDGRGSGNTIYF.

V is TRBV5-1 and J is TRBJ1-1; D gene ambiguous. Germline V gene sequence: CDR1 SGHRS, CDR2 YFSETQ. Trimming left V 4 bases short and J 5 bases short, with 12 bases between. The CDR3 is 13 amino acids. CDR3 sequence (DNA): TGCGCCAGCAGCCGGGGTTTCGTTACTGAAGCTTTCTTT. It specifies CASSRGFVTEAFF.

Regarding this clone: The junction and the germline gene differ at one end; a read error may be behind it. The V gene is TRBV28, the J gene TRBJ2-5; D may be TRBD2 (6 bases). This CDR3 region has 13 residues. The germline V gene encodes CDR1 MDHEN and CDR2 SYDVKM. CDR3 DNA sequence: TGTGCCAGCAGTTTTGGGTTTGGGAGGCCCGCGGACTTC. Residues: CASSFGFGRPADF.